The next 21 T cell receptor beta chains were all read from a single sample in a study of identifying expanded T cells in peripheral blood. Assay: immunoSEQ multiplex PCR; the TCRdb copy retains only in-frame clones and omits some. The data contain around 81,000 clones, more than 75% of them seen just once; the ten biggest clones take up approximately 4.5%. The specimen sequenced was blood. The receptors were gathered from a person between 18 and 75 years old in good health.

CDR3: CASSQTTGVYGYTF. The CDR3 nucleotides read TGTGCCAGCAGCCAAACGACAGGGGTCTATGGCTACACCTTC. This rearrangement joins TRBV6-1 to TRBJ1-2, with 8 bases aligning to TRBD1. V was pared by 6 bases and J by 4 bases, with 7 bases of the junction left unmatched. Germline assignment: CDR1 MNHNS and CDR2 SASEGT. CDR3 length: 14 residues.

The V call is TRBV6-5, the J call TRBJ1-1, with D uncertain. CDR3 length equals 12 residues. Germline loops: CDR1 MNHEY, CDR2 SVGAGI. The CDR3 DNA sequence: TGTGTCGCGGCCGGGGTTGGCGATGAAGCTTTCTTT. Residues: CVAAGVGDEAFF.

This rearrangement joins TRBV5-1 to TRBJ2-2, with 10 bases aligning to TRBD2. Trimming took 7 bases from V and 6 from J; bases not matched to a gene: 9. This CDR3 has 15 amino acids. The germline V gene encodes CDR1 SGHRS and CDR2 YFSETQ. The CDR3 nucleotides are TGCGCCAGCCAGGTCAGCGGGGGGGCCGCCGGGGAGCTGTTTTTT. It codes for CASQVSGGAAGELFF.

The genes are TRBV5-4 and TRBJ1-2; D is unresolved. Trimming removed 5 bases at V and 4 bases at J, with 15 bases between. The CDR3 is made up of 14 amino acids. Germline CDR1 and CDR2: SGHNT and YYREEE (reference sequence). CDR3 DNA sequence: TGTGCCAGCAGGTCGCGTTCAGGCCTCTATGGCTACACCTTC. It yields the protein CASRSRSGLYGYTF.

The chain employs TRBV6-6 and TRBJ1-2; TRBD1 matches 12 bases. CDR1 and CDR2 (germline): MNHNY, SVGAGI (reference sequence). This CDR3 has 15 amino acids. The V segment lost 6 bases and the J segment 7 bases; nucleotides outside the gene matches: 9. CDR3 sequence reads: CASRPPGQGASGYTF. The CDR3 DNA sequence: TGTGCCAGCAGACCCCCGGGACAGGGGGCCTCTGGCTACACCTTC.

This rearrangement joins TRBV7-2 to TRBJ1-2; tentatively, D is TRBD1 (5 bases). Deletions cut 1 base from V and 1 base from J, with 10 bases between. The CDR3 totals 15 residues. Germline CDR1 SGHTA, CDR2 FQGNSA. CDR3 residues: CASSLVQGGNYGYTF. DNA for the CDR3: TGTGCCAGCAGCTTAGTCCAGGGTGGTAACTATGGCTACACCTTC. The complete variable domain, with remaining parts taken from reference TRBV7-2 and TRBJ1-2, reads GAGVSQSPSNKVTEKGKDVELRCDPISGHTALYWYRQSLGQGLEFLIYFQGNSAPDKSGLPSDRFSAERTGGSVSTLTIQRTQQEDSAVYLCASSLVQGGNYGYTFGSGTRLTVV.

The J gene is TRBJ2-1, the V gene TRBV7-2; no reliable D call. The CDR3 totals 14 residues. From germline, CDR1 is SGHTA and CDR2 FQGNSA. V dropped 5 bases and J dropped 9 bases, with 17 bases sitting between them. The CDR3 loop is CASSLVDQKREQFF. The CDR3 region has the DNA TGTGCCAGCAGCCTAGTGGATCAAAAGCGTGAGCAGTTCTTC.

V gene TRBV5-1 combines with J gene TRBJ1-2; D is unclear. Trimming cost V 0 bases and J 0 bases, with 18 bases left between them. The germline CDR1 and CDR2 sequences are SGHRS and YFSETQ. This CDR3 has 18 residues. The CDR3, as DNA: TGCGCCAGCAGCTTGGGTCCTTTTGTGTGGAGAGCTAACTATGGCTACACCTTC. It translates to CASSLGPFVWRANYGYTF.

The rearrangement joins TRBV27 to TRBJ1-4, with D possibly being TRBD1 (6 bases). The V gene's germline CDR1 is MNHEY and CDR2 SMNVEV (reference sequence). V was pared by 6 bases and J by 7 bases, with 12 bases between. The CDR3 length is 13 residues. CDR3 nucleotide sequence: TGTGCCAGCAGCCGGACAGCTAGTGAAAAACTGTTTTTT. Protein sequence: CASSRTASEKLFF.

V usage is TRBV18 and J usage is TRBJ2-1; TRBD1 agrees at 9 bases. This CDR3 comprises 16 residues. The V gene end was trimmed by 2 bases and the J gene end by 0 bases; junction bases not matched to a gene: 2. The V gene's germline CDR1 is KGHSH and CDR2 LQKENI. This chain's CDR3 is CASSPGTGSSYNEQFF. The CDR3 DNA follows: TGTGCCAGCTCACCAGGGACAGGGAGCTCCTACAATGAGCAGTTCTTC.

The V call is TRBV5-4, the J call TRBJ1-2; D perhaps matches TRBD1 (5 bases). Trimming stripped 5 bases from V and 0 bases from J, with 17 bases between. Germline V gene sequence: CDR1 SGHNT, CDR2 YYREEE (reference sequence). This CDR3 is built from 16 residues. Here the CDR3 reads CASRYEKRQPNYGYTF. The CDR3 coding sequence is TGTGCCAGCAGATATGAAAAAAGACAGCCTAACTATGGCTACACCTTC.

The rearrangement joins TRBV11-2 to TRBJ2-3; 10 bases line up with TRBD2. Germline-derived CDR1 and CDR2 are SGHAT and FQNNGV. This CDR3 has 15 residues. Trimming cost V 8 bases and J 1 base; bases outside gene matches: 6. The CDR3 coding sequence is TGTGCCAGCGAAGGGCTAGCGGGGGGCACAGATACGCAGTATTTT. Amino acid sequence: CASEGLAGGTDTQYF.

This clone was observed once. The rearrangement joins TRBV4-2 to TRBJ1-1, with 12 nucleotides matching TRBD1. This CDR3 contains 17 residues. Germline V CDR1 and CDR2: LGHNA, YNFKEQ. Trimming took 0 bases from V and 5 from J; bases not matched to a gene: 7. As DNA, the CDR3 is TGTGCCAGCAGCCAAGAACCTCCGGGACAGGGGGCAACTGAAGCTTTCTTT. Its protein is CASSQEPPGQGATEAFF.

This chain uses TRBV30 with TRBJ1-5, with TRBD1 matching 10 bases. The CDR3 length is 15 residues. V gave up 1 base and J gave up 7 bases; unmatched junction bases: 7. The V gene's germline CDR1 is GTSNPN and CDR2 SVGIG (reference sequence). Written as DNA, the CDR3 is TGTGCCTGGAGTGCGATGACAGGGGGCGGGCAGCCCCAGCATTTT. Translated, it gives CAWSAMTGGGQPQHF.

The genes are TRBV12-5 and TRBJ1-2; no definite D call. Trimming took off 3 bases at V and 8 bases at J, with 13 bases between the two ends. Germline loops: CDR1 LGHNT, CDR2 FRNRAP. The CDR3 has 13 residues. CDR3 region: CASGFARAGGYTF. Here the CDR3 DNA reads TGTGCTAGTGGTTTTGCTCGCGCGGGGGGCTACACCTTC.

The J gene is TRBJ1-5, the V gene TRBV5-1; D is ambiguous. V was shortened by 5 bases and J by 14 bases, with 17 bases between the two germline ends. The germline V gene encodes CDR1 SGHRS and CDR2 YFSETQ. This CDR3 contains 12 residues. The CDR3 DNA reads TGCGCCAGCAGTCGCGCGGCGCTTCGAAAGCATTTT. This encodes CASSRAALRKHF.

The gene calls are TRBV5-4 and TRBJ2-3; D gene ambiguous. CDR3 length equals 14 residues. From germline, CDR1 is SGHNT and CDR2 YYREEE (reference sequence). V dropped 0 bases and J dropped 3 bases, with 8 bases sitting between them. The CDR3 DNA sequence: TGTGCCAGCAGCTTGGTCAGAGTGACAGATACGCAGTATTTT. This translates into CASSLVRVTDTQYF.

The chain uses TRBV5-1 and TRBJ2-1; D is perhaps TRBD1 (6 bases). V lost 4 bases and J lost 6, with 14 bases in between. Germline lookup yields CDR1 SGHRS and CDR2 YFSETQ. There are 14 residues in the CDR3. The CDR3 DNA follows: TGCGCCAGCAGCAACACCGGGACACTCAATGAGCAGTTCTTC. This gives the protein CASSNTGTLNEQFF.

The chain is built from TRBV6-6 and TRBJ1-1, with D uncertain. The CDR3 loop spans 13 amino acids. Germline V gene data show CDR1 as MNHNY and CDR2 as SVGAGI (reference sequence). The V end lost 2 bases, the J end lost 1 base, and 5 bases lay between the germline ends. The CDR3 DNA follows: TGTGCCAGCAGTTACGCAGGGAACACTGAAGCTTTCTTT. Amino acids: CASSYAGNTEAFF.

This chain links TRBV11-2 with TRBJ2-7, with 9 bases aligning to TRBD1. V gave up 5 bases and J gave up 5 bases; unmatched junction bases: 7. Looked up from germline, CDR1 is SGHAT and CDR2 is FQNNGV. This CDR3 is built from 14 residues. CDR3 bases: TGTGCCAGCAGCCGTGGGGACAGGGTGAACGAGCAGTACTTC. It encodes CASSRGDRVNEQYF. Full variable domain (outside the CDR3, taken from reference TRBV11-2 and TRBJ2-7): EAGVAQSPRYKIIEKRQSVAFWCNPISGHATLYWYQQILGQGPKLLIQFQNNGVVDDSQLPKDRFSAERLKGVDSTLKIQPAKLEDSAVYLCASSRGDRVNEQYFGPGTRLTVT.

This clone has just a few counts. The chain links TRBV18 to TRBJ2-2; 7 bases align to TRBD2. J lost 6 bases, V lost 0 bases, and 4 bases had no gene match. CDR3 length: 15 residues. Germline CDR1 and CDR2: KGHSH and LQKENI. The chain's CDR3 is CASSPPVAGAGELFF. CDR3 in DNA: TGTGCCAGCTCACCACCGGTTGCGGGGGCCGGGGAGCTGTTTTTT.